One sample yielded the 18 T cell receptor beta chains listed below, sequenced in a study of T cells after yellow fever vaccination. Each CDR3 protein is one row after TCRdb ran MiXCR on the 5' RACE reads. The repertoire holds approximately 130,000 distinct CDR3 sequences, 13% to 15% seen once, with around 46% in the top ten. The sample here was CD8+ T cells sorted from PBMCs, taken 5 days after the yellow fever booster vaccination. These receptors were obtained from a man aged 18 to 35 who received the YFV17D yellow fever vaccine.

This clonotype showed up just a few times. The chain combines TRBV6-5 with TRBJ1-2; 8 bases fit TRBD1. The CDR3 consists of 14 residues. CDR1 and CDR2 from the germline V gene are MNHEY and SVGAGI. V trimming: 5 bases; J trimming: 2 bases; junction bases outside the gene matches: 4. CDR3 in amino acids: CASSGDRTNYGYTF. The CDR3 nucleotides are TGTGCCAGCAGTGGGGACAGGACAAACTATGGCTACACCTTC.

A few counts support this clonotype. This chain joins TRBV7-8 and TRBJ2-7, with D possibly being TRBD1 (6 bases). The CDR3 runs 15 residues. Germline V lookup: CDR1 SGHVS, CDR2 FQNEAQ. V shed 5 bases and J shed 2 bases, with 16 bases lying between them. Here the CDR3 reads CASSPGPGHAYEQYF. As DNA, the CDR3 is TGTGCCAGCAGCCCTGGTCCGGGACACGCCTACGAGCAGTACTTC.

The sample holds many counts of this clonotype. The J gene is TRBJ2-1, the V gene TRBV7-2; 9 bases line up with TRBD2. CDR1 is SGHTA, CDR2 FQGNSA, per germline. This CDR3 has 15 residues. The V segment lost 5 bases and the J segment 3 bases; nucleotides outside the gene matches: 5. In DNA, the CDR3 is TGTGCCAGCAGCCCCCTAGCGGGGTTCTACAATGAGCAGTTCTTC. This translates into CASSPLAGFYNEQFF. The variable domain in full, with the rest retrieved from reference TRBV7-2 and TRBJ2-1, is GAGVSQSPSNKVTEKGKDVELRCDPISGHTALYWYRQSLGQGLEFLIYFQGNSAPDKSGLPSDRFSAERTGGSVSTLTIQRTQQEDSAVYLCASSPLAGFYNEQFFGPGTRLTVL.

The V gene is TRBV7-9, the J gene TRBJ2-2, with 12 bases matching TRBD2. Per germline, CDR1 SEHNR and CDR2 FQNEAQ (reference sequence). Trimming took 1 base from V and 13 from J; bases not matched to a gene: 16. The CDR3 consists of 18 residues. The CDR3 coding sequence is TGTGCCAGCAGCTTAGACCCCGGGACTAGCGGGTCCACCGGAAGGCTGTTTTTT. This gives the protein CASSLDPGTSGSTGRLFF.

The chain carries TRBV2 and TRBJ2-7, with unresolved D. V was pared by 6 bases and J by 0 bases, with 9 bases between. The CDR3 runs to 13 residues. Germline V gene sequence: CDR1 SNHLY, CDR2 FYNNEI. CDR3 protein: CASRPRHSYEQYF. In DNA form, the CDR3 reads TGTGCCAGCAGGCCACGGCACTCCTACGAGCAGTACTTC.

This clonotype was seen a few times. The chain joins TRBV9 to TRBJ1-4, with TRBD1 matching 7 bases. The CDR3 has 15 residues. The V and J ends lost 1 base and 6 bases, in that order; junction bases with no gene match: 6. The V gene's germline CDR1 is SGDLS and CDR2 YYNGEE. The CDR3 spells CASSVSGTVYEKLFF. The DNA for the CDR3 is TGTGCCAGCAGCGTATCCGGGACAGTATATGAAAAACTGTTTTTT.

This clonotype was detected a few times. CDR3 nucleotide sequence: TGTGCCAGCAGTCAATTCCTAACAGGACCGTTTACCCTAATCTATGGCTACACCTTC. Translating gives CASSQFLTGPFTLIYGYTF. The chain links TRBV6-2 or TRBV6-3 to TRBJ1-2; tentatively, D is TRBD1 (5 bases). The V gene lost 5 bases and the J gene lost 4 bases, with 29 bases spanning the gap. CDR1 is MNHEY and CDR2 is SVGEGT in the germline V gene. CDR3 length equals 19 residues.

This clonotype was found a few times. This chain uses TRBV5-4 with TRBJ1-1, with TRBD1 as a possible D gene (6 bases). The V end was cut by 5 bases, the J end by 6 bases, with 11 bases between. Germline CDR1 SGHNT, CDR2 YYREEE (reference sequence). CDR3 length equals 12 residues. DNA for the CDR3: TGTGCCAGCAGTTCCGGACAGCCTGAAGCTTTCTTT. Translated: CASSSGQPEAFF.

This clonotype was seen a few times. The CDR3 DNA reads TGTGCCAGCAGCCACGGCGTAGCCAAAAACATTCAGTACTTC. Protein sequence: CASSHGVAKNIQYF. The chain is built from TRBV3-1 and TRBJ2-4; D ambiguous. The germline V gene encodes CDR1 LGHDT and CDR2 YNNKEL (reference sequence). Trimming took 3 bases from V and 0 from J, leaving 6 bases between them. The CDR3 consists of 14 residues.

This clonotype was counted between two and nine times. The chain joins TRBV9 to TRBJ2-1; perhaps TRBD2 as D (5 bases). The V gene lost 0 bases and the J gene lost 2 bases, with 15 bases spanning the gap. CDR1 is SGDLS and CDR2 is YYNGEE in the germline V gene. This CDR3 contains 17 residues. The CDR3 region is CASSVEGLRIAYNEQFF. The DNA for the CDR3 is TGTGCCAGCAGCGTAGAAGGACTCCGCATCGCCTACAATGAGCAGTTCTTC.

The table lists this clonotype with a few counts. The chain couples TRBV4-3 to TRBJ2-3; 12 bases are shared with TRBD2. Germline trimming cut 2 bases from V and 7 bases from J; bases unmatched to any gene: 7. Germline values: CDR1 LGHNA, CDR2 YSLEER. The CDR3 extends over 16 amino acids. The CDR3 DNA sequence: TGCGCCAGCAGCCAACTAGCGGGGGGGCCTACGAATACGCAGTATTTT. Its protein product is CASSQLAGGPTNTQYF.

The J gene is TRBJ2-7, the V gene TRBV14, with 10 bases identical to TRBD2. The CDR3 runs 14 residues. With 6 bases clipped from V and 6 bases from J, the junction kept 8 bases outside the gene matches. Looked up from germline, CDR1 is SGHDN and CDR2 is FVKESK. DNA for the CDR3: TGTGCCAGCAGAGGACTAGCGGACCAACGCGAGCAGTACTTC. Its translation is CASRGLADQREQYF.

The chain is built from TRBV19 and TRBJ1-5; D unresolved. The ends were cut back, 0 bases at V and 5 bases at J, with 11 bases in the middle. This CDR3 comprises 15 residues. Per the germline V gene, CDR1 is LNHDA and CDR2 is SQIVND (reference sequence). The CDR3 DNA reads TGTGCCAGTAGTATAGATGGCGGGGTGTATCAGCCCCAGCATTTT. This gives the protein CASSIDGGVYQPQHF.

Only a few counts were recorded for this clonotype. This rearrangement joins TRBV12-3 or TRBV12-4 to TRBJ2-3; unclear D gene. The V gene lost 3 bases and the J gene lost 5 bases, with 9 bases spanning the gap. The CDR3 runs to 13 residues. DNA of the CDR3: TGTGCCAGCAGTTTGATCGAGGAAGATACGCAGTATTTT. Encoded protein: CASSLIEEDTQYF.

In its sample, this clonotype was seen a few times. The chain recombines TRBV12-3 or TRBV12-4 with TRBJ2-3; TRBD1 agrees at 8 bases. This CDR3 is built from 14 residues. V gave up 6 bases and J gave up 4 bases; unmatched junction bases: 6. The CDR3 DNA sequence: TGTGCCAGCAGCCTGGACAGGGTGTCAGATACGCAGTATTTT. It is translated as CASSLDRVSDTQYF.

J is TRBJ2-3 and V is TRBV7-3, with D tentatively TRBD2 (6 bases). Germline loops: CDR1 SGHTA, CDR2 FQGTGA. The CDR3 spans 15 residues. V lost 2 bases and J 5 bases, leaving 14 bases between the germline ends. The CDR3 spells CASSLVGGSKDTQYF. DNA for the CDR3: TGTGCCAGCAGCTTAGTTGGAGGGTCCAAAGATACGCAGTATTTT.

This clonotype was counted ten times or more. This chain joins TRBV10-3 and TRBJ2-1, with a possible D match to TRBD2 (6 bases). V shed 0 bases and J shed 0 bases, with 12 bases lying between them. This CDR3 spans 17 amino acids. Germline lookup yields CDR1 ENHRY and CDR2 SYGVKD. CDR3 sequence (DNA): TGTGCCATCAGTGAGTCTGGAGGGATCGGCTCCTACAATGAGCAGTTCTTC. It codes for CAISESGGIGSYNEQFF.

In this sample, this clonotype turned up a few times. The chain is built from TRBV7-2 and TRBJ1-2; a weak D match, TRBD1 (6 bases). Germline assignment: CDR1 SGHTA and CDR2 FQGNSA. The CDR3 contains 15 residues. Trimming pared 4 bases from V and 4 bases from J, leaving 16 bases between. CDR3 loop: CASSSRDKPFYGYTF. The CDR3 DNA reads TGTGCCAGCAGCTCCCGGGACAAACCCTTCTATGGCTACACCTTC.